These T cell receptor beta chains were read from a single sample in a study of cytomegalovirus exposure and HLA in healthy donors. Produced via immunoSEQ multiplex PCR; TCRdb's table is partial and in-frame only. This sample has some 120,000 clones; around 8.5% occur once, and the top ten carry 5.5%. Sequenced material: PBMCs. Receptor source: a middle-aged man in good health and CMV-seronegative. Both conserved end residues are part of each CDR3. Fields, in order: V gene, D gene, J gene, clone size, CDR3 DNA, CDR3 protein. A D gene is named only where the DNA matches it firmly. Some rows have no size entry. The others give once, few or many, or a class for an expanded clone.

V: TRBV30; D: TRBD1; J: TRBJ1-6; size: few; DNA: TGTGCCTGGAGAGACAGGGGGCTATATAATTCACCCCTCCACTTT; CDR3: CAWRDRGLYNSPLHF
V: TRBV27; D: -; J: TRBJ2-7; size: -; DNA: TGTGCCAGCAGTTTCCTGGGAGGCTGGGAGCAGTACTTC; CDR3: CASSFLGGWEQYF
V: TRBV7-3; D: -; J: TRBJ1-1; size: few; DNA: TGTGCCAGCAGCTTATCCCTAAACACTGAAGCTTTCTTT; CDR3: CASSLSLNTEAFF
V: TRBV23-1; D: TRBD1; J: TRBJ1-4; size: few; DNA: TGCGCCAGCAGTCGCCTGACAGGGGATCGGAATAATGAAAAACTGTTTTTT; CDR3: CASSRLTGDRNNEKLFF
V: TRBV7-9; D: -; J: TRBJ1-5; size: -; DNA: TGTGCCAGCAGCTTCGGACATAGCAATCAGCCCCAGCATTTT; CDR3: CASSFGHSNQPQHF
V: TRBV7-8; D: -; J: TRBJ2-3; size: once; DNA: TGTGCCAGCAGCTTAGTGCTCACAGATGCGCAGTATTTT; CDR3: CASSLVLTDAQYF
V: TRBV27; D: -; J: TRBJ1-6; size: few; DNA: TGTGCCAGCCGGCATGCCATAGCTAATTCACCCCTCCACTTT; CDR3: CASRHAIANSPLHF
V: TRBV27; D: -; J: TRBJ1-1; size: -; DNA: TGTGCCGGCAGTCTCAGTGGGGCTTACACTGAAGCTTTCTTT; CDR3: CAGSLSGAYTEAFF
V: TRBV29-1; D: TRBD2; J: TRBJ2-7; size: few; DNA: TGCAGCGTCGGGACTAGCGGTTCCTACGAGCAGTACTTC; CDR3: CSVGTSGSYEQYF
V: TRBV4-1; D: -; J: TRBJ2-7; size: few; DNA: TGCGCCAGCAGCCAAGAGTTCCGGGACATTACACCCTACGAGCAGTACTTC; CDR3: CASSQEFRDITPYEQYF
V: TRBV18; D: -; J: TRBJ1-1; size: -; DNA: TGTGCCAGCTCACCCCGAGAGGTCACTGAAGCTTTCTTT; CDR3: CASSPREVTEAFF
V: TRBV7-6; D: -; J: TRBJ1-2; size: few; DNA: TGTGCCAGCAGTCCTCGACGGGGAAGTGGCTACACCTTC; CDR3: CASSPRRGSGYTF
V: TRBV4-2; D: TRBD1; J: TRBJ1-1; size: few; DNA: TGTGCCAGCAGCCTAGTGACAGGGGGACTAATGAACACTGAAGCTTTCTTT; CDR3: CASSLVTGGLMNTEAFF
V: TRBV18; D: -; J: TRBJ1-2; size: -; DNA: TGTGCCAGCTCGCGAGGGGGAAGTGGAGGCTACACCTTC; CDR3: CASSRGGSGGYTF
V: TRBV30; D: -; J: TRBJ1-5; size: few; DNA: TGTGCCTGGAGTGAGGTCGGAGGGGATCAGCCCCAGCATTTT; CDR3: CAWSEVGGDQPQHF
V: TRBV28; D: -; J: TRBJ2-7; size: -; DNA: TGTGCCAGCAGTTTATCGGCCTACGAGCAGTACTTC; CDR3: CASSLSAYEQYF
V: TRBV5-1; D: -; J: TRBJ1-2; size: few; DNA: TGCGCCAGCACCCTAGCCGGGGTTGGCTATGGCTACACCTTC; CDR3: CASTLAGVGYGYTF
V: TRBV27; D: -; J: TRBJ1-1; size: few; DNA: TGTGCCAGCAGTTTATCCACAGCCACTGAAGCTTTCTTT; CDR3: CASSLSTATEAFF
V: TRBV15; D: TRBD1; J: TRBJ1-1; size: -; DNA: TGTGCCACCAGGAGAGAGACAGGGAGGAACACTGAAGCTTTCTTT; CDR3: CATRRETGRNTEAFF
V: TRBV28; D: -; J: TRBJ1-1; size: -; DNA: TGTGCCAGCAGGGAGGTTCAGACGGTTTCGGCTTTCTTT; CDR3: CASREVQTVSAFF
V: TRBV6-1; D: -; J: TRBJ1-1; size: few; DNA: TGTGCCAGCGGGCAGGGGATGAACACTGAAGCTTTCTTT; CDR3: CASGQGMNTEAFF
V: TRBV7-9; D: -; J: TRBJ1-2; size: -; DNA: TGTGCCAGCAGCTTAGGCGTTGAGAACTATGGCTACACCTTC; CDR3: CASSLGVENYGYTF
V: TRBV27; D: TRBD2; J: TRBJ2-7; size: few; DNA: TGTGCCAGCAGTTACCACCAGGGACTAGCCTACGAGCAGTACTTC; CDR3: CASSYHQGLAYEQYF
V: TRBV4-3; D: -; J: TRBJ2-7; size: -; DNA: TGCGCCAGCAGCCAGACCCGGGACTCACACTACGAGCAGTACTTC; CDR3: CASSQTRDSHYEQYF
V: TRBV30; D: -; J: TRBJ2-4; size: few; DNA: TGTGCCTGGGAGGGGGAGGCCAAAAACATTCAGTACTTC; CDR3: CAWEGEAKNIQYF
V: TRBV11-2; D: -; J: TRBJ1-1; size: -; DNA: TGTGCCAGCAGCTTAACTGGGGGGAGGAACACTGAAGCTTTCTTT; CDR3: CASSLTGGRNTEAFF
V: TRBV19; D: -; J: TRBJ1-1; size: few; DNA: TGTGCCAGTAGTATATATTATAAAGGGGTGGTTGAAGCTTTCTTT; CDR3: CASSIYYKGVVEAFF
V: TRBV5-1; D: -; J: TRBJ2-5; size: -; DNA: TGCGCCAGCAGCTTGGTCGGGTCCCGGGAGACCCAGTACTTC; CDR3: CASSLVGSRETQYF
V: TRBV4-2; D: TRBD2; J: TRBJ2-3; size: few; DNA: TGTGCCAGCAGCCAAGATCCTACTAGCGGGGGACCCACAGATACGCAGTATTTT; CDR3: CASSQDPTSGGPTDTQYF
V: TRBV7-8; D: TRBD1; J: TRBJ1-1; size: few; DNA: TGTGCCAGCAGCTCCGGACAGGGGGTAACTGAAGCTTTCTTT; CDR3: CASSSGQGVTEAFF
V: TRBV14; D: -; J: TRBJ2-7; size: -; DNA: TGTGCCAGCAGCCAAGACAGGTCCTACGAGCAGTACTTC; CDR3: CASSQDRSYEQYF
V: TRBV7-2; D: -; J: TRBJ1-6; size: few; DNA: TGTGCCAGCAGTCAAGTAACTGATTCACCCCTACACTTT; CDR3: CASSQVTDSPLHF
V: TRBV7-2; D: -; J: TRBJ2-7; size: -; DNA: TGTGCCAGCAGCTTAGGGGGACTTCTCTCCTACGAGCAGTACTTC; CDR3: CASSLGGLLSYEQYF
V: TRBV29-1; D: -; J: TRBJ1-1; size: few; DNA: TGCAGCGTTGGGAGGCAGGTGAGCATGAACACTGAAGCTTTCTTT; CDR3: CSVGRQVSMNTEAFF
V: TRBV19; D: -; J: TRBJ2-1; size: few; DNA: TGTGCCAGTAGTCCTACTAAAAACAATGAGCAGTTCTTC; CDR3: CASSPTKNNEQFF